This T cell receptor (beta chain) came from a study of radiation and T cells in renal cell carcinoma. Study-wide findings and caveats: From baseline, blood top tumor clonotypes peaked at 2 weeks post-radiation. Baseline intratumoral clonotype presence is unknown without pretreatment biopsies.

The germline V gene encodes CDR1 SGHVS and CDR2 FQNEAQ. Trimming cost V 5 bases and J 4 bases; bases outside gene matches: 11. CDR3 size: 16 residues. TCRdb's table, derived via immunoSEQ multiplex PCR, lists solely in-frame clones and lacks some. The sample has tens of thousands of clones, roughly 78% seen once; the top ten hold about 28%. Regarding this clone: The antigen remains undetermined.

Time point defined: blood 2 weeks post-SBRT. Treatment described: 15 Gy SBRT to primary tumor, nephrectomy 4 weeks later. Clear cell pathology was present in this patient's renal cell carcinoma. The source is a woman aged 70-85 years with renal cell carcinoma. This sequence joins TRBV7-8 and TRBJ2-1; 7 nucleotides align to TRBD1. This specimen was blood, taken from a patient whose treatment included radiotherapy and nephrectomy. This chain's CDR3 is CASSTRQGTPYNEQFF. The DNA of the CDR3 is TGTGCCAGCAGCACCCGACAGGGCACACCTTACAATGAGCAGTTCTTC.